This is a list of T cell receptor beta chains from one sample in a study of blood T cells in healthy people across ages. Via MiXCR, TCRdb re-called the 5' RACE reads, giving one row per CDR3 protein. The table records about 1.6 million distinct CDR3 sequences, about 35% of them present only once. What was sequenced was blood. Receptors originate from a woman under 40 in good health. CDR3s include the opening cysteine and the closing phenylalanine or tryptophan. Each record gives: J gene, clone size, D gene, V gene, CDR3 DNA, CDR3 protein. D genes are given only for firm matches. Where a row states a size, it is once, few, many or the class of an expanded clone; other rows omit it.

J: TRBJ2-1; size: -; D: -; V: TRBV20-1; DNA: TGCAGTGCTAGAGATCAATCAGGGTCCAATGAGCAGTTCTTC; CDR3: CSARDQSGSNEQFF
J: TRBJ1-1; size: few; D: -; V: TRBV6-4; DNA: TGTGCCAGCAGTGACCTCAGGGACACTGAAGCTTTCTTT; CDR3: CASSDLRDTEAFF
J: TRBJ2-1; size: -; D: TRBD1; V: TRBV19; DNA: TGTGCCAGTAGTATAGATCAGGGGGCTCCCTACAATGAGCAGTTCTTC; CDR3: CASSIDQGAPYNEQFF
J: TRBJ2-7; size: -; D: TRBD1; V: TRBV12-3/TRBV12-4; DNA: TGTGCCAGCAGTTTTGGGGACAGGGTTTATCAGCAGTACTTC; CDR3: CASSFGDRVYQQYF
J: TRBJ2-5; size: -; D: -; V: TRBV6-1; DNA: TGTGCCAGCAGTCCCCGGGCAGTAAAGACCCAGTACTTC; CDR3: CASSPRAVKTQYF
J: TRBJ2-3; size: -; D: TRBD2; V: TRBV4-1; DNA: TGCGCCAACAGCCCCGGGACTACTGAGACAGATACGCAGTATTTT; CDR3: CANSPGTTETDTQYF
J: TRBJ2-3; size: -; D: TRBD2; V: TRBV7-9; DNA: TGTGCCAGCACTCTCCTCGGGCGGGAGGAGTCCGATACGCAGTATTTT; CDR3: CASTLLGREESDTQYF
J: TRBJ2-2; size: -; D: TRBD2; V: TRBV7-3; DNA: TGTGCCAGCAGCTTAACTATCGGGGGGAACGGGGAGCTGTTTTTT; CDR3: CASSLTIGGNGELFF
J: TRBJ1-2; size: -; D: -; V: TRBV29-1; DNA: TGCAGCGTTGAAGACGCTCCGGGAAACTATGGCTACACCTTC; CDR3: CSVEDAPGNYGYTF
J: TRBJ2-1; size: -; D: TRBD2; V: TRBV5-1; DNA: TGCGCCAGCAGCCCCACTAGCGGGGGTGCCAATCAGCAGTTCTTC; CDR3: CASSPTSGGANQQFF
J: TRBJ1-2; size: few; D: TRBD1; V: TRBV27; DNA: TGTGCCAGCGCGCCCAGGGGGGATTATGGCTACACCTTC; CDR3: CASAPRGDYGYTF
J: TRBJ2-5; size: few; D: -; V: TRBV2; DNA: TGTGCCAGCAGTGAGTCCCTTGTGACCCAGTACTTC; CDR3: CASSESLVTQYF
J: TRBJ1-1; size: few; D: -; V: TRBV5-5; DNA: TGTGCCAGCAATCACCGGGGGGAAGAAGCTTTCTTT; CDR3: CASNHRGEEAFF
J: TRBJ2-7; size: many; D: TRBD1; V: TRBV6-2/TRBV6-3; DNA: TGTGCCAGCAGTTACTTAGGGGGCCCCTACGAGCAGTACTTC; CDR3: CASSYLGGPYEQYF
J: TRBJ2-3; size: -; D: -; V: TRBV6-2/TRBV6-3; DNA: TGTGCCAGCAGTGGCCCGGACAGCTACAGAGGGCCGGCAGATACGCAGTATTTT; CDR3: CASSGPDSYRGPADTQYF
J: TRBJ2-5; size: -; D: -; V: TRBV7-2; DNA: TGTGCCAGCAGCCCTCTGAACCGGGAGACCCAGTACTTC; CDR3: CASSPLNRETQYF
J: TRBJ2-1; size: -; D: TRBD1; V: TRBV20-1; DNA: TGCAGTGCTAGGTCCCCGGCGACAGGGGCCTCCTACAATGAGCAGTTCTTC; CDR3: CSARSPATGASYNEQFF
J: TRBJ2-1; size: -; D: -; V: TRBV6-5; DNA: TGTGCCAGCAGTCCCTCTTGGGGTGAGCAGTTCTTC; CDR3: CASSPSWGEQFF
J: TRBJ2-5; size: -; D: -; V: TRBV3-1; DNA: TGTGCCAGCAGCCAAGGGCGTCACAGCCAGACCCAGTACTTC; CDR3: CASSQGRHSQTQYF
J: TRBJ2-7; size: few; D: TRBD1; V: TRBV6-1; DNA: TGTGCCACCAGGGGGGACAGGGATCGGCAGTACTTC; CDR3: CATRGDRDRQYF
J: TRBJ1-2; size: -; D: -; V: TRBV12-3/TRBV12-4; DNA: TGTGCCAGCAAACACCTTAACTATGGCTACATCTTC; CDR3: CASKHLNYGYIF
J: TRBJ2-2; size: few; D: -; V: TRBV27; DNA: TGTGCCAGCAGTCAGGGCGGATACACCGGGGAGCTGTTTTTT; CDR3: CASSQGGYTGELFF
J: TRBJ2-2; size: -; D: TRBD2; V: TRBV10-3; DNA: TGTGCCATCAGTGAGTCGAGTCTTCTAGCGGGAGGTTTCACCGGGGAGCTGTTTTTT; CDR3: CAISESSLLAGGFTGELFF
J: TRBJ2-3; size: few; D: TRBD1; V: TRBV2; DNA: TGTGCCAGCAACCAGGGGGACAGCACAGATACGCAGTATTTT; CDR3: CASNQGDSTDTQYF
J: TRBJ1-2; size: -; D: TRBD1; V: TRBV3-1; DNA: TGTGCCAGCAGGGACAGGGGCGAAGCAATCTATGGCTACACCTTC; CDR3: CASRDRGEAIYGYTF
J: TRBJ2-7; size: -; D: -; V: TRBV27; DNA: TGTGCCAGCAGTTTCAACCCCGTCGGCCCGAGCTCTTACGAGCAGTACTTC; CDR3: CASSFNPVGPSSYEQYF
J: TRBJ2-1; size: few; D: -; V: TRBV7-9; DNA: TGTGCCAGCAGCTTAGAGGCAACCTACAATGAGCAGTTCTTC; CDR3: CASSLEATYNEQFF
J: TRBJ2-5; size: -; D: TRBD2; V: TRBV25-1; DNA: TGTGCCAGCACGTCCCTGGCTAGCGGTGACCCCCTCGGGGAGACCCAGTACTTC; CDR3: CASTSLASGDPLGETQYF
J: TRBJ1-1; size: few; D: -; V: TRBV7-9; DNA: TGTGCCAGCAGCTCCCCTTGGGGATCCTCTGAAGCTTTCTTT; CDR3: CASSSPWGSSEAFF
J: TRBJ2-1; size: -; D: TRBD2; V: TRBV30; DNA: TGTGCCCGCTCCAGGGCGGGAGGCTTGGGGGGGGAGCAGTTCTTC; CDR3: CARSRAGGLGGEQFF
J: TRBJ2-3; size: -; D: -; V: TRBV27; DNA: TGTGCCAGCAGTATCGAGCCTGCGCAGGGCACAGATACGCAGTATTTT; CDR3: CASSIEPAQGTDTQYF
J: TRBJ2-2; size: few; D: -; V: TRBV27; DNA: TGTGCCAGCAGTTTAGGGCTAGTTGGCACCGGGGAGCTGTTTTTT; CDR3: CASSLGLVGTGELFF
J: TRBJ1-1; size: -; D: -; V: TRBV20-1; DNA: TGCAGTGCCGGCCACACTGAAGCTTTCTTT; CDR3: CSAGHTEAFF
J: TRBJ1-1; size: -; D: -; V: TRBV28; DNA: TGTGCCAGCAGTTCAACCTTAAACGTGAACACTGAAGCTTTCTTT; CDR3: CASSSTLNVNTEAFF
J: TRBJ2-3; size: -; D: -; V: TRBV12-3/TRBV12-4; DNA: TGTGCCAGCACCCTTTTGCTTTGGGGAGAGAGGGTCACAGATACGCAGTATTTT; CDR3: CASTLLLWGERVTDTQYF
J: TRBJ2-1; size: -; D: -; V: TRBV2; DNA: TGTGCCAGCAGACGGGACATAGTATACAATGAGCAGTTCTTC; CDR3: CASRRDIVYNEQFF